The 8 T cell receptor beta chains below were found in one sample sequenced in a study of multiple sclerosis patients with progressive multifocal leukoencephalopathy. Profiled with immunoSEQ multiplex PCR; TCRdb holds only in-frame clones, not every one. This table holds roughly 28,000 clones, 88% found once. Time point specified: before natalizumab initiation. The material sequenced was PBMCs. The receptors were gathered from a human donor with multiple sclerosis.

V gene TRBV7-2 combines with J gene TRBJ2-3; 10 bases align to TRBD2. Germline CDR1 reads SGHTA; CDR2 reads FQGNSA. Trimming cost V 3 bases and J 2 bases; bases outside gene matches: 2. CDR3 size: 15 residues. CDR3 sequence reads: CASSFSGGFTDTQYF. DNA for the CDR3: TGTGCCAGCAGCTTTAGCGGGGGGTTCACAGATACGCAGTATTTT. Supplemented by reference TRBV7-2 and TRBJ2-3, the full variable domain reads GAGVSQSPSNKVTEKGKDVELRCDPISGHTALYWYRQSLGQGLEFLIYFQGNSAPDKSGLPSDRFSAERTGGSVSTLTIQRTQQEDSAVYLCASSFSGGFTDTQYFGPGTRLTVL.

The chain joins TRBV9 to TRBJ2-1, with D maybe TRBD2 (6 bases). V was shortened by 0 bases and J by 5 bases, with 6 bases between the two germline ends. CDR1 and CDR2 from the germline V gene are SGDLS and YYNGEE. This CDR3 comprises 13 residues. The CDR3 coding sequence is TGTGCCAGCAGCGTAGGCGGGGACAATGAGCAGTTCTTC. This encodes CASSVGGDNEQFF.

CDR3 coding DNA: TGTGCCAGCTCACCACGCGGGTGGGGAGGAGACCGTGATTCACCCCTCCACTTT. Translated: CASSPRGWGGDRDSPLHF. The J gene is TRBJ1-6, the V gene TRBV18; D remains unclear. The CDR3 runs to 18 residues. Trimming shortened V by 1 base and J by 8 bases, and 21 bases separated the two germline ends. Per germline, CDR1 KGHSH and CDR2 LQKENI.

This sequence joins TRBV19 and TRBJ1-6, with D maybe TRBD1 (5 bases). This CDR3 has 15 amino acids. Trimming took 7 bases from V and 6 from J, leaving 16 bases between them. CDR1 is LNHDA, CDR2 SQIVND, per germline (reference sequence). The CDR3 sequence: CASKRGAAFNSPLHF. As DNA, the CDR3 is TGTGCCAGTAAGAGGGGTGCGGCTTTTAATTCACCCCTCCACTTT.

The chain joins TRBV11-2 to TRBJ2-7, with D possibly called TRBD1 or TRBD2 (5 bases each). V lost 3 bases, J lost 1 base, and 19 bases lay in between. The V gene's germline CDR1 is SGHAT and CDR2 FQNNGV. This CDR3 comprises 17 residues. CDR3 amino acids: CASSFRDGQSPSYEQYF. For the CDR3, the DNA is TGTGCCAGCAGCTTCCGGGACGGGCAATCCCCTTCCTACGAGCAGTACTTC. Looking up the rest from reference TRBV11-2 and TRBJ2-7 gives the full variable domain: EAGVAQSPRYKIIEKRQSVAFWCNPISGHATLYWYQQILGQGPKLLIQFQNNGVVDDSQLPKDRFSAERLKGVDSTLKIQPAKLEDSAVYLCASSFRDGQSPSYEQYFGPGTRLTVT.

V usage is TRBV9 and J usage is TRBJ2-1, with 10 bases fitting TRBD1. The V segment lost 3 bases and the J segment 3 bases; nucleotides outside the gene matches: 9. Germline V lookup: CDR1 SGDLS, CDR2 YYNGEE. The length of the CDR3 is 17 residues. This chain's CDR3 is CASSARSTGGLYNEQFF. The DNA of the CDR3 is TGTGCCAGCAGCGCGCGATCGACAGGGGGCCTCTACAATGAGCAGTTCTTC.

This clone was observed a few times. The chain couples TRBV19 to TRBJ1-4, with D uncertain. CDR3 size: 15 residues. Trimming took off 5 bases at V and 8 bases at J, with 18 bases between the two ends. Germline V gene sequence: CDR1 LNHDA, CDR2 SQIVND (reference sequence). CDR3 loop: CASSGEWTLGEKLFF. The CDR3 DNA reads as TGTGCCAGTAGTGGGGAGTGGACCCTGGGAGAAAAACTGTTTTTT. The variable domain in full, completed from reference TRBV19 and TRBJ1-4, reads DGGITQSPKYLFRKEGQNVTLSCEQNLNHDAMYWYRQDPGQGLRLIYYSQIVNDFQKGDIAEGYSVSREKKESFPLTVTSAQKNPTAFYLCASSGEWTLGEKLFFGSGTQLSVL.

The rearrangement links TRBV7-3 to TRBJ2-3; tentative D call: TRBD1 (6 bases). Between the trimmed V and J ends, which lost 4 bases and 0 bases, there was a span of 11 bases. The CDR3 has 15 residues. CDR1 and CDR2 (germline): SGHTA, FQGTGA. The CDR3 DNA follows: TGTGCCAGCAGCTCCCGACAGGTGAGCACAGATACGCAGTATTTT. Its translation: CASSSRQVSTDTQYF.